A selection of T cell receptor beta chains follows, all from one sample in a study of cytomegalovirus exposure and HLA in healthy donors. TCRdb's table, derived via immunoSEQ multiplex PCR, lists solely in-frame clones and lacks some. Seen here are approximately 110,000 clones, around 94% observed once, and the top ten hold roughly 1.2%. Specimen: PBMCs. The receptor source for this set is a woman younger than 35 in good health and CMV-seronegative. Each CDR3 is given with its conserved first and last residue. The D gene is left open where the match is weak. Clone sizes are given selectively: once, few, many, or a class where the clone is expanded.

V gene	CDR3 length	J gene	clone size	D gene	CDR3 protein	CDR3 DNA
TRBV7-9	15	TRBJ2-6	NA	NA	CASSPFPSGANVLTF	TGTGCCAGCAGCCCCTTCCCCTCTGGGGCCAACGTCCTGACTTTC
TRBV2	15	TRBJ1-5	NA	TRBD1	CANSGQGASNQPQHF	TGTGCCAACAGTGGACAGGGGGCTTCTAATCAGCCCCAGCATTTT
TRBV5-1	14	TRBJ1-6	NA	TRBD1	CASSLGTDNSPLHF	TGCGCCAGCAGCCTCGGGACAGACAATTCACCCCTCCACTTT
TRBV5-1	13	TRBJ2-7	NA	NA	CASSPTTSYEQYF	TGCGCCAGCAGCCCTACCACCTCCTACGAGCAGTACTTC
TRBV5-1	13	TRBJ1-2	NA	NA	CASSLEAGDGYTF	TGCGCCAGCAGCTTGGAGGCGGGGGACGGCTACACCTTC
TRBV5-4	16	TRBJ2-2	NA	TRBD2	CASSPLGSGGTGELFF	TGTGCCAGCAGCCCTCTTGGTAGCGGGGGTACCGGGGAGCTGTTTTTT
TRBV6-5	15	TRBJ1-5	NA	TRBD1	CASSPGDRVNQPQHF	TGTGCCAGCAGCCCGGGGGACAGGGTAAATCAGCCCCAGCATTTT
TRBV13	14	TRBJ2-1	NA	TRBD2	CASSFRDYNNEQFF	TGTGCCAGCAGCTTCCGGGACTACAACAATGAGCAGTTCTTC
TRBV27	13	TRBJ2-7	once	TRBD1	CASGPGTGYEQYF	TGTGCCAGCGGCCCCGGGACAGGGTACGAGCAGTACTTC
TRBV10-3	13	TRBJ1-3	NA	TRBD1	CAISWDSGNTIYF	TGTGCCATCAGCTGGGACAGTGGAAACACCATATATTTT
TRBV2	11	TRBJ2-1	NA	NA	CASSVQNEQFF	TGTGCCAGCAGTGTCCAGAATGAGCAGTTCTTC
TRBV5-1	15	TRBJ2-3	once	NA	CASSLRQIGADTQYF	TGCGCCAGCAGCTTGAGGCAAATCGGGGCAGATACGCAGTATTTT
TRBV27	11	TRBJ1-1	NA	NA	CASRLGVEAFF	TGTGCCAGCCGCCTAGGGGTTGAAGCTTTCTTT
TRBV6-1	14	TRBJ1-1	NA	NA	CASCRQFMNTEAFF	TGTGCCAGTTGCCGACAGTTCATGAACACTGAAGCTTTCTTT
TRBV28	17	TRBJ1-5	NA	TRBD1	CASKRELGQGGNQPQHF	TGTGCCAGCAAACGTGAACTGGGACAGGGGGGCAATCAGCCCCAGCATTTT
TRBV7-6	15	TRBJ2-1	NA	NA	CASSLGSGMGNEQFF	TGTGCCAGCAGCTTAGGTAGCGGAATGGGGAATGAGCAGTTCTTC
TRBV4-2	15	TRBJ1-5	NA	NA	CASSQYRDNDQPQHF	TGTGCCAGCAGCCAGTACAGGGACAACGATCAGCCCCAGCATTTT